This is a list of T cell receptor beta chains from one sample in a study of shared clonotypes between healthy human individuals. Produced via immunoSEQ multiplex PCR; TCRdb's table is partial and in-frame only. The sample yields 110,000 or so clones, approximately 70% seen once. Sequences were obtained from memory CD8+ T cells sorted from blood. The receptors derive from a woman aged 25 to 39 in good health. The CDR3 runs from the conserved cysteine through the conserved F or W. The order of the fields is V gene, clone size, D gene, J gene, CDR3 DNA, CDR3 protein. A D gene is named only where the DNA matches it firmly. Clone size, where shown, is once, few, many, or a class for clones that have expanded.

TRBV13	.	.	TRBJ1-1	TGTGCCAGCAGCTTAGTTACAGGGATGGATAACACTGAAGCTTTCTTT	CASSLVTGMDNTEAFF
TRBV4-2	.	.	TRBJ1-1	TGTGCCAGCAGCCAAGAAGGGGGACAAGGAGGGACTGAAGCTTTCTTT	CASSQEGGQGGTEAFF
TRBV5-1	.	TRBD1	TRBJ2-7	TGCGCCAGCAGCTTGGGGGACAGGGAGACCATACGGCGCTTC	CASSLGDRETIRRF
TRBV19	few	.	TRBJ2-1	TGTGCCAGTAGTATCATCCAGGGCTACAATGAGCAGTTCTTC	CASSIIQGYNEQFF
TRBV27	.	TRBD1	TRBJ1-1	TGTGCCAGCAGTTCATTATTGGACAGGGGTACCCCTGAAGCTTTCTTT	CASSSLLDRGTPEAFF
TRBV7-9	.	.	TRBJ2-3	TGTGCCAGCAGCTTATCCCACTTTGGAGGCACAGATACGCAGTATTTT	CASSLSHFGGTDTQYF
TRBV5-4	.	.	TRBJ1-1	TGTGCCAGCAGCTTGGGGGATTTCAGGGAGGATAACACTGAAGCTTTCTTT	CASSLGDFREDNTEAFF
TRBV15	.	TRBD2	TRBJ2-2	TGTGCCACCAGCACGGGGCGGGAGGTTGTCGGGGAGCTGTTTTTT	CATSTGREVVGELFF
TRBV5-1	.	TRBD2	TRBJ2-1	TGCGCCATCCCCGGGACTAGTATCATTGAGCAGTTCTTC	CAIPGTSIIEQFF
TRBV29-1	.	TRBD2	TRBJ2-1	TGCAGCGTTGAAAAAGAAGCGGGGACTGAGCAGTTCTTC	CSVEKEAGTEQFF
TRBV7-9	.	.	TRBJ2-5	TGTGCCAGCAGGCCCGACAGTTTTCAAGAGACCCAGTACTTC	CASRPDSFQETQYF
TRBV6-1	.	.	TRBJ1-4	TGTGCCAGCAGTGAAGGTGGGGGGTTCGGGAATGAAAAACTGTTTTTT	CASSEGGGFGNEKLFF
TRBV27	.	.	TRBJ1-1	TGTGCCAGCAGTCGGCGAGGGTTTGGGCTTGGGATGAACACTGAAGCTTTCTTT	CASSRRGFGLGMNTEAFF
TRBV27	.	TRBD2	TRBJ2-3	TGTGCCAGCAGCAAAAGCGGGAAGCTGGATACGCAGTATTTT	CASSKSGKLDTQYF
TRBV28	once	.	TRBJ2-7	TGTGCCAGTACCGGGACTCTCTTTCGCACCTACGAGCAGTACTTC	CASTGTLFRTYEQYF
TRBV28	.	TRBD2	TRBJ2-1	TGTGCCAGCACTTCCAGCGGGAGTCCCAGCTCCTACAATGAGCAGTTCTTC	CASTSSGSPSSYNEQFF
TRBV10-3	.	.	TRBJ1-2	TGTGCCATCAGTGAGTCCCCTCATAACTATGGCTACACCTTC	CAISESPHNYGYTF
TRBV7-9	.	.	TRBJ1-6	TGTGCCAGCAGCTCCCCGGCAGGAACTAATTCACCCCTCCACTTT	CASSSPAGTNSPLHF
TRBV5-1	.	.	TRBJ1-1	TGCGCCAGCAGAGCGATGGGGGTGAACACTGAAGCTTTCTTT	CASRAMGVNTEAFF
TRBV2	.	.	TRBJ1-5	TGTGCCAGCAGTGAGGGACAAGGCAATCAGCCCCAGCATTTT	CASSEGQGNQPQHF
TRBV2	many	.	TRBJ2-2	TGTGCCAGCAGTGACCCAGACGGGGCCGGGGAGCTGTTTTTT	CASSDPDGAGELFF
TRBV11-2	.	TRBD1	TRBJ2-7	TGTGCCAGCAGCTTAGTGAGGGCAGGGGGCATCGAGCAGTACTTC	CASSLVRAGGIEQYF
TRBV6-1	.	.	TRBJ2-1	TGTGCCACTAGCCTTGAACAGGGAAAAAATGAGCAGTTCTTC	CATSLEQGKNEQFF
TRBV6-1	.	TRBD1	TRBJ2-7	TGTGCCAGCAGTGAGCTCGACAGGGGGCATTACTTC	CASSELDRGHYF
TRBV11-2	.	.	TRBJ2-5	TGTGCCAGCAGCCCGAAAGAGACCCAGTACTTC	CASSPKETQYF
TRBV5-4	.	TRBD2	TRBJ2-7	TGTGCCAGCAGCTTGTCTCTAGCGGGAGGTTCCGAGCAGTACTTC	CASSLSLAGGSEQYF
TRBV7-8	.	.	TRBJ1-2	TGTGCCAGCAGTCCTCTTGACAGTGAGTCGGCTAACTATGGCTACACCTTC	CASSPLDSESANYGYTF
TRBV20-1	.	.	TRBJ1-2	TGCAGTGATACGATGATCTATGGCTACACCTTC	CSDTMIYGYTF
TRBV28	.	.	TRBJ1-1	TGTGCCAGCAGCCCTCGACTTACACCGAACACTGAAGCTTTCTTT	CASSPRLTPNTEAFF
TRBV2	.	.	TRBJ2-2	TGTGCCAGCCGGAGGGGTACCGGGGAGCTGTTTTTT	CASRRGTGELFF
TRBV5-1	.	TRBD1	TRBJ1-5	TGCGCCAGCAGCGTAGGGACAGGGGCTCAGCCCCAGCATTTT	CASSVGTGAQPQHF
TRBV10-1	few	.	TRBJ2-7	TGCGCCAGCAGTTTTATGAAAGGCCACGAGCAGTACTTC	CASSFMKGHEQYF
TRBV5-6	.	.	TRBJ1-1	TGTGCCAGCAGCTTGGTGGGGGGTGCTGAAGCTTTCTTT	CASSLVGGAEAFF
TRBV27	few	.	TRBJ2-7	TGTGCCAGCAGAGGAGATTCCTACGAGCAGTACTTC	CASRGDSYEQYF
TRBV27	.	.	TRBJ2-7	TGTGCCAGCAGTTCAGGGATTAGATACGAGCAGTACTTC	CASSSGIRYEQYF
TRBV15	.	TRBD1	TRBJ1-3	TGTGCCAACGAGGGACAGACCTACTCTGGAAACACCATATATTTT	CANEGQTYSGNTIYF
TRBV4-1	.	.	TRBJ1-2	TGCGCCAGCAGCCAAGATCCCGACAGCCGATCAGGCTACACCTTC	CASSQDPDSRSGYTF
TRBV28	few	.	TRBJ2-7	TGTGCCAGCACTCGCCCCAGGGGATACGAGCAGTACTTC	CASTRPRGYEQYF
TRBV6-1	.	TRBD1	TRBJ2-3	TGTGCCAGCAGTAGCCCGGGACAGAGCACAGATACGCAGTATTTT	CASSSPGQSTDTQYF
TRBV6-1	.	.	TRBJ1-5	TGTGCCAGCAGTGAAGGTTTCAGGGTGGTAGGACAGCCCCAGCATTTT	CASSEGFRVVGQPQHF
TRBV7-9	few	.	TRBJ2-6	TGTGCCAGCAGCCCGAGACTGGCCTCTGGGGCCAACGTCCTGACTTTC	CASSPRLASGANVLTF
TRBV28	.	.	TRBJ1-1	TGTGCCAGCGCCCCTAGGCAGAACACTGAAGCTTTCTTT	CASAPRQNTEAFF
TRBV7-2	.	TRBD2	TRBJ2-7	TGTGCCAGCATACTAGCGGGAGAAGCCTACGAGCAGTACTTC	CASILAGEAYEQYF
TRBV5-4	.	.	TRBJ2-2	TGTGCCAGCAGCTTGGGGCTAAACACCGGGGAGCTGTTTTTT	CASSLGLNTGELFF
TRBV4-1	once	.	TRBJ2-7	TGCGCCAGCAGCGCAAGCTATGGGGGGCTCTACGAGCAGTACTTC	CASSASYGGLYEQYF
TRBV4-1	.	.	TRBJ1-2	TGCGCCAGCAGCCAAGAGGGGGGAATAAGGGGCTACACCTTC	CASSQEGGIRGYTF
TRBV25-1	.	.	TRBJ2-1	TGTGCCAGCAGTTACCAGTACAATGAGCAGTTCTTC	CASSYQYNEQFF
TRBV5-4	.	.	TRBJ2-1	TGTGCCAGCAAGCGCGGGTTTACCTACAATGAGCAGTTCTTC	CASKRGFTYNEQFF
TRBV5-5	.	TRBD1	TRBJ2-1	TGTGCCAGCAGGTGGGACAGGGGAAGGAATGAGCAGTTCTTC	CASRWDRGRNEQFF
TRBV6-5	.	TRBD1	TRBJ2-7	TGTGCCAGCAGTTACTCGGGGACAGGGACCTACGAGCAGTACTTC	CASSYSGTGTYEQYF
TRBV10-3	.	.	TRBJ1-2	TGTGCCATCAGTGAGTCGAATCTGTCGAAGGGGGTTAACTATGGCTACACCTTC	CAISESNLSKGVNYGYTF
TRBV28	.	.	TRBJ1-1	TGTGCCAGCAGTTTATGGGATACAGGGGCTTTCTTT	CASSLWDTGAFF